A selection of T cell receptor beta chains follows, all from one sample in a study of identical twins. Each CDR3 protein gets one entry after TCRdb re-called the 5' RACE reads with MiXCR. The sample shows some 630,000 distinct CDR3 sequences, around 7.5% of them seen only once. The sample was also reused in another study, on yellow fever vaccine responses in identical twins.

The sample comprised PBMCs. The receptors were gathered from a woman aged 18-29 years in good health. CDR3s include the opening cysteine and the closing phenylalanine or tryptophan. Size is omitted from some rows. Given values are once, few, many or a class for expanded clones.

size,J,V,CDR3
many,TRBJ1-1,TRBV3-1,CASTPGQVNTEAFF
many,TRBJ1-5,TRBV5-1,CASSAGPRGLNQPQHF
NA,TRBJ2-3,TRBV7-9,CASRPVGADAQYF
many,TRBJ2-5,TRBV20-1,CSARDWSEYQETQYF
NA,TRBJ2-7,TRBV27,CASSSDYISYEQYF
few,TRBJ2-3,TRBV12-5,CASGLPNLFGGKRSTDTQYF
few,TRBJ2-2,TRBV10-2,CASSESTAFSGAWDGELFF
many,TRBJ2-1,TRBV7-9,CASSLGTVTYNEQFF
NA,TRBJ2-1,TRBV4-1,CASSQVQLAGGMNEQFF
NA,TRBJ2-6,TRBV6-4,CASSESRGYVTSGANVLTF
many,TRBJ2-1,TRBV3-1,CASSQGGVAYNEQFF
few,TRBJ2-3,TRBV18,CASSPVRGPVTDTQYF
few,TRBJ2-1,TRBV11-2,CASSLVRAYNEQFF
many,TRBJ2-4,TRBV20-1,CSASGGLSKNIQYF
NA,TRBJ2-2,TRBV12-3/TRBV12-4,CASTQGARDTGELFF
few,TRBJ2-7,TRBV20-1,CSARVASGRRLHEQYF
many,TRBJ1-2,TRBV29-1,CSVWDRGRDGYTF
few,TRBJ2-3,TRBV4-1,CASSQRLAGLTDTQYF
few,TRBJ2-3,TRBV20-1,CSAEIAVDTQYF
many,TRBJ2-1,TRBV5-1,CASSPSGEGYNEQFF
many,TRBJ2-1,TRBV5-1,CASSLEARSKGNEQFF
NA,TRBJ2-5,TRBV29-1,CSVTFGQETQYF
NA,TRBJ2-7,TRBV3-1,CASSQSGRSSYEQYF
NA,TRBJ2-7,TRBV6-1,CASKARGHSYEQYF
few,TRBJ2-2,TRBV24-1,CATSASGRSFDTGELFF
few,TRBJ2-6,TRBV10-2,CASSDSGVNVLTF
many,TRBJ2-3,TRBV5-1,CASSTPPAGVSDTQYF
NA,TRBJ2-5,TRBV7-8,CSSSLMRGGDQYF
few,TRBJ2-4,TRBV12-3/TRBV12-4,CASSAWFGLTKNIQYF
few,TRBJ2-5,TRBV5-6,CASSPDRGYQETQYF
NA,TRBJ2-3,TRBV25-1,CASSGGNLLGTDTQYF
many,TRBJ2-3,TRBV6-4,CASSEVWGTDTQYF
NA,TRBJ2-5,TRBV20-1,CSARGTETQYF
many,TRBJ2-1,TRBV29-1,CSVEDRGAGQFF
many,TRBJ1-1,TRBV5-1,CASSTRQGATEAFF
NA,TRBJ2-3,TRBV6-1,CASSLERGGPGTDTQYF
many,TRBJ2-7,TRBV7-9,CASSLDVGYEQYF
many,TRBJ2-1,TRBV12-3/TRBV12-4,CASTLAGGREQFF
NA,TRBJ2-3,TRBV20-1,CSASTLGQGGTDTQYF
few,TRBJ1-2,TRBV20-1,CSARTLDRGYGYTF
many,TRBJ1-2,TRBV9,CASSQGTMTGFNYGYTF